This T cell receptor beta chain was captured in a study of T cell responses to AZD1222 COVID-19 vaccine. Regarding the study as a whole: Rises in breadth and depth of Spike-specific TCRs came after two AZD1222 doses. It should be noted that donors were predominantly white British and more often female, and clonal diversity was possibly underestimated. Only 5 or 6 AZD1222 recipients were seropositive at baseline.

Of note for this clone: What it recognizes is unknown.

This CDR3 contains 13 residues. V was trimmed by 5 bases and J by 2 bases, leaving 9 bases between them. The germline V gene has CDR1 MNHEY and CDR2 SMNVEV (reference sequence). Sequencing used immunoSEQ multiplex PCR; TCRdb keeps in-frame clones, though not all of them. The repertoire holds more than 140,000 clones, with 80% to 95% as singletons. The material was peripheral blood, obtained on day 0 of MenACWY control vaccination. V usage is TRBV27 and J usage is TRBJ1-2; D is possibly TRBD1 (5 bases). The receptor was isolated from an adult in good health. As DNA, the CDR3 is TGTGCCAGCAGTAGGGGATCCAACTATGGCTACACCTTC. Amino acids: CASSRGSNYGYTF.